This TCR beta chain came from a study of T cell responses to AZD1222 COVID-19 vaccine. This CDR3 contains 14 residues. Trimming removed 2 bases from V and 0 bases from J, with 7 bases in between. Germline V gene lookup returns CDR1 LGHDT and CDR2 YNNKEL (reference sequence). Produced via immunoSEQ multiplex PCR; TCRdb's table is partial and in-frame only. The table shows fewer than 50,000 clones, with roughly 87% occurring only once. Study-level findings and limits: Spike regions recognized by vaccine-associated CD4 TCRs spanned the protein, led by 160-218 and 743-854. Targets within unmutated variant regions were reportedly found for nearly half of spike-specific TCRs.

This clone was seen a few times. The target antigen is unknown. The chain has TRBV3-1 (or the pseudogene TRBV3-2) and TRBJ2-5; D perhaps matches TRBD2 (6 bases). The sample here was peripheral blood, taken 28 days after the second AZD1222 dose. This clonotype originated in an adult who received the AZD1222 COVID-19 vaccine. Here the CDR3 reads CASSQRRDQETQYF. CDR3 sequence (DNA): TGTGCCAGCAGCCAACGGAGGGACCAAGAGACCCAGTACTTC.